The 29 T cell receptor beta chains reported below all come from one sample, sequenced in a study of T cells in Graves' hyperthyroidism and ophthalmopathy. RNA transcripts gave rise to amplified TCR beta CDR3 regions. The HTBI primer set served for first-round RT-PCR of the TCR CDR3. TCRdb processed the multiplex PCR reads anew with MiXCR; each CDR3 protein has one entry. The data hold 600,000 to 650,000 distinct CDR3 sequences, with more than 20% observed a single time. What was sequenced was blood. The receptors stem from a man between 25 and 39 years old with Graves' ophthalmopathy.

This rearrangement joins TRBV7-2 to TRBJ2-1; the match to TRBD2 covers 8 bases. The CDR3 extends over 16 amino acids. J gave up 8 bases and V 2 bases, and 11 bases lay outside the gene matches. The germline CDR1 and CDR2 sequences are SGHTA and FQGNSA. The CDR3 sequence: CASSLSRVAGLDEQFF. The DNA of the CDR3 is TGTGCCAGCAGCTTATCCCGGGTAGCGGGGCTGGATGAGCAGTTCTTC.

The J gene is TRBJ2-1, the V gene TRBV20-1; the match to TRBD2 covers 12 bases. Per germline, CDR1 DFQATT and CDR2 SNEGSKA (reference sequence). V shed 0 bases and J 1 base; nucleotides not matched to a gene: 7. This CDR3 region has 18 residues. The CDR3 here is CSARDSSGRVVSYNEQFF. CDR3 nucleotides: TGCAGTGCTAGAGATTCTAGCGGGAGGGTAGTGTCCTACAATGAGCAGTTCTTC.

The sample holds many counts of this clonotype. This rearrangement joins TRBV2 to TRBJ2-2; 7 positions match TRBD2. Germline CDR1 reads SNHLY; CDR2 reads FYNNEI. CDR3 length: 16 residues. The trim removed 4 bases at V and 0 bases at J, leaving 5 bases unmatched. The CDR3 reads CASSGLAVPNTGELFF. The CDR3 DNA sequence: TGTGCCAGCAGTGGCCTAGCGGTCCCGAACACCGGGGAGCTGTTTTTT.

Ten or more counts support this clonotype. The CDR3 region has the DNA TGTGCCAGCAGGAGGGACAGGGTTCACGAGCAGTACTTC. This codes for CASRRDRVHEQYF. The chain is built from TRBV28 and TRBJ2-7; TRBD1 aligns across 9 bases. The CDR3 covers 13 residues. V gave up 6 bases and J gave up 5 bases; unmatched junction bases: 5. CDR1 is MDHEN, CDR2 SYDVKM, per germline.

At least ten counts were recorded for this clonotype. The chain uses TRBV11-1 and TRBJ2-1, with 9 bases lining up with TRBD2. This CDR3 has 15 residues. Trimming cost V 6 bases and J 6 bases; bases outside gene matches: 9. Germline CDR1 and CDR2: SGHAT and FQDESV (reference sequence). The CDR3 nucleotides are TGTGCCAGCAGTCTAGCGGGATTGGGGCCCAATGAGCAGTTCTTC. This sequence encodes CASSLAGLGPNEQFF.

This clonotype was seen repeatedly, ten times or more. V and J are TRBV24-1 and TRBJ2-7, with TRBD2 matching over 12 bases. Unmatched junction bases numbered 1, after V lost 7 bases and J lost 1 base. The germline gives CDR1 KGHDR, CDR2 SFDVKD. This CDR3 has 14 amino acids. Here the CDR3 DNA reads TGTGCCACCAGGACTAGCGGGAGATCCTACGAGCAGTACTTC. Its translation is CATRTSGRSYEQYF.

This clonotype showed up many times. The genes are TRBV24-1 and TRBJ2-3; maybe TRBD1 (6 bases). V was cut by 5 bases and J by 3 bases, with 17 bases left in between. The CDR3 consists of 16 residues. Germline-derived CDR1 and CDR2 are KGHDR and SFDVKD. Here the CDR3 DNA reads TGTGCCACCAGTGGGTCGGTGAGGGGGTTGACAGATACGCAGTATTTT. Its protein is CATSGSVRGLTDTQYF.

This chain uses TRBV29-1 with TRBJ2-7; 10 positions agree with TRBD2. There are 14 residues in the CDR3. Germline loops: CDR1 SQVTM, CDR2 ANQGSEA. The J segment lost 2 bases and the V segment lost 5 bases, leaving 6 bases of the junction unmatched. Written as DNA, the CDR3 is TGCAGCGTTTATACTAGCGGGAACACCTACGAGCAGTACTTC. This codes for CSVYTSGNTYEQYF.

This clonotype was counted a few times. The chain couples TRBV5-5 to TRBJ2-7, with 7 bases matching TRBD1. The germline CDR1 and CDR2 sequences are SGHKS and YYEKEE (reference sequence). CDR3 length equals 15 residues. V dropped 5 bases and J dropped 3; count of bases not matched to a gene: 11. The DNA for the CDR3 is TGTGCCAGCAGATACGAAGGACAGGCAAACTACGAGCAGTACTTC. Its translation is CASRYEGQANYEQYF.

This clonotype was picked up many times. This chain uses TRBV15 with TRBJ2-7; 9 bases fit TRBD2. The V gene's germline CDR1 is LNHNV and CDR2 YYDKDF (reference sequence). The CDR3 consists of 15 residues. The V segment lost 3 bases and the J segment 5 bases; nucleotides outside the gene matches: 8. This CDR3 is CATSSAGLASNEQYF. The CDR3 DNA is TGTGCCACCAGCAGTGCGGGACTAGCTAGTAACGAGCAGTACTTC.

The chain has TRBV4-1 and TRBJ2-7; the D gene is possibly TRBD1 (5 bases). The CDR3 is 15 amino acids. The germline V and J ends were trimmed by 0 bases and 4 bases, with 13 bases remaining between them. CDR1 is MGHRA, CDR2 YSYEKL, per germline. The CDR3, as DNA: TGCGCCAGCAGCCAAGATCAGGCAGGGTGGTACGAGCAGTACTTC. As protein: CASSQDQAGWYEQYF.

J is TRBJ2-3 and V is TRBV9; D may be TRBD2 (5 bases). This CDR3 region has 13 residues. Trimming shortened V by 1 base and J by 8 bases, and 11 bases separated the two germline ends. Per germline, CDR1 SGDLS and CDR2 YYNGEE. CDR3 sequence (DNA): TGTGCCAGCAGCGTAATGGAGGTTGGTACGCAGTATTTT. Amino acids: CASSVMEVGTQYF.

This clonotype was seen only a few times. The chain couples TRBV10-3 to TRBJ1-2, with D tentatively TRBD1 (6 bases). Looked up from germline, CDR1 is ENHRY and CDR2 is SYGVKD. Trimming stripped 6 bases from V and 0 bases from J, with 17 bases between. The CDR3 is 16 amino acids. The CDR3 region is CAISKYRDTPNYGYTF. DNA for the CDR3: TGTGCCATCAGCAAATACCGGGACACCCCTAACTATGGCTACACCTTC.

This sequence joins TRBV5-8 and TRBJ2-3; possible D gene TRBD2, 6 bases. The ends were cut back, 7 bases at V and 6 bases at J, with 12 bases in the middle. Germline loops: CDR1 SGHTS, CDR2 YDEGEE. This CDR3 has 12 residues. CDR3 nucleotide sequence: TGTGCCAGCGGGGAGGAGTGGGATACGCAGTATTTT. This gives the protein CASGEEWDTQYF.

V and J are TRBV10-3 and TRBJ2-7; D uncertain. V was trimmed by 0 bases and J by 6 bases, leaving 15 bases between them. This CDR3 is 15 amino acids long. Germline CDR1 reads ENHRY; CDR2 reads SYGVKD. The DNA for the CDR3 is TGTGCCATCAGTGAGTCGATAGCAGACTGGGGCGAGCAGTACTTC. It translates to CAISESIADWGEQYF.

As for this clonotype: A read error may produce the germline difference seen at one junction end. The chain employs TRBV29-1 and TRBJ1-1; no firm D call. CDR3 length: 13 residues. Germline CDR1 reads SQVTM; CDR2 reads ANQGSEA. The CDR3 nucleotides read TGCAGCGTTGAAGGGGTGCTGAACGCTGAAGCTTTCTTT. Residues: CSVEGVLNAEAFF.

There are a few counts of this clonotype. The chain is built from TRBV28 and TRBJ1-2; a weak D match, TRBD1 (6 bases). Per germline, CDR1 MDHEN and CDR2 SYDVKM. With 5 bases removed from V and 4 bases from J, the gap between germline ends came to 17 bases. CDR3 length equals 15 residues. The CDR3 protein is CASSPGLGAAYGYTF. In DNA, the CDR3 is TGTGCCAGCAGTCCCGGACTGGGGGCGGCCTATGGCTACACCTTC.

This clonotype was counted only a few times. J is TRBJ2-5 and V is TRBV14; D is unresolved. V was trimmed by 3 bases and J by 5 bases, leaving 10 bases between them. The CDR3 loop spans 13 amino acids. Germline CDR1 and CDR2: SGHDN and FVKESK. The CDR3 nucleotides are TGTGCCAGCAGCCAGCATCATTTTGAGACCCAGTACTTC. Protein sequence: CASSQHHFETQYF.

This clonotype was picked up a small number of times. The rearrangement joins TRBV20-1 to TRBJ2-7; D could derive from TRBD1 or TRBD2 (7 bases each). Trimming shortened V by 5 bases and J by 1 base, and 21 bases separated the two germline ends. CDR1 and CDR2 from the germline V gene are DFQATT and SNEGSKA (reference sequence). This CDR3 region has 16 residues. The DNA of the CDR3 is TGCAGTGCTCGCGATCTACAGGGGAGGGGGTCCTACGAGCAGTACTTC. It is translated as CSARDLQGRGSYEQYF.

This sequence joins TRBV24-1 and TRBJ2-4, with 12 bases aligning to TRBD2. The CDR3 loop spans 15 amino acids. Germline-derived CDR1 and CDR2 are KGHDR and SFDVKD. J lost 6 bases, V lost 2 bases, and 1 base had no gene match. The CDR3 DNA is TGTGCCACCAGTGATTGGACTAGCGGGACAAACATTCAGTACTTC. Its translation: CATSDWTSGTNIQYF.

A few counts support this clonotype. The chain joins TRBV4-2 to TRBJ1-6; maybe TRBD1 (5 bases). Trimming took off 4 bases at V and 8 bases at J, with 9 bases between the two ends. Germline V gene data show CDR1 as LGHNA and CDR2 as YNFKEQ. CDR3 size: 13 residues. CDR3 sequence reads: CASSRRGDSPLHF. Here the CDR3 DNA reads TGTGCCAGCAGCCGGCGGGGGGATTCACCCCTCCACTTT.

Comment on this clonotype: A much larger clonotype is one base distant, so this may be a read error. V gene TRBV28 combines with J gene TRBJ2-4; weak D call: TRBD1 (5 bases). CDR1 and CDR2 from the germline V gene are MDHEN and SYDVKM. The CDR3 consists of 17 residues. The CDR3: CACSLAIEGVAKNIQYF. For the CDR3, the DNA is TGTGCCTGCAGTTTAGCAATAGAAGGGGTAGCCAAAAACATTCAGTACTTC.

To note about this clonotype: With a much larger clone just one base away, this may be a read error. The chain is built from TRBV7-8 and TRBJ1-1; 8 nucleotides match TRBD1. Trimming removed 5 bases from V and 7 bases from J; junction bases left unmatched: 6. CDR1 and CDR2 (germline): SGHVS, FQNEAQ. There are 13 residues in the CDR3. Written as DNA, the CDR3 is TGTGCCAGCAGCCACAGGGGGATAAGTGAAGCTTTCTTT. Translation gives CASSHRGISEAFF.

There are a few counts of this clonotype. The CDR3, as DNA: TGTGCCAGCAGTCCGCAGATACTTCAGGGGTCCTACGAGCAGTACTTC. Translation gives CASSPQILQGSYEQYF. The genes are TRBV27 and TRBJ2-7, with D maybe TRBD1 (6 bases). Looked up from germline, CDR1 is MNHEY and CDR2 is SMNVEV (reference sequence). This CDR3 is 16 amino acids long. Between the trimmed V and J ends, which lost 5 bases and 1 base, there was a span of 18 bases.

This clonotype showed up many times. CDR3 residues: CASSLGTPLGKDEQYF. CDR3 nucleotides: TGTGCCAGCAGTTTGGGGACCCCACTGGGGAAGGACGAGCAGTACTTC. The V call is TRBV27, the J call TRBJ2-7; tentatively, D is TRBD1 or TRBD2 (5 bases each). Germline CDR1 reads MNHEY; CDR2 reads SMNVEV (reference sequence). Trimming pared 3 bases from V and 5 bases from J, leaving 20 bases between. The CDR3 is 16 amino acids.

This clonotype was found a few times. CDR3 protein: CASSPQGAETQYF. CDR3 nucleotide sequence: TGTGCCAGCAGTCCGCAGGGGGCCGAGACCCAGTACTTC. V is TRBV28 and J is TRBJ2-5, with 8 bases fitting TRBD1. There are 13 residues in the CDR3. Germline CDR1 MDHEN, CDR2 SYDVKM. Trimming removed 5 bases from V and 5 bases from J; junction bases left unmatched: 4.

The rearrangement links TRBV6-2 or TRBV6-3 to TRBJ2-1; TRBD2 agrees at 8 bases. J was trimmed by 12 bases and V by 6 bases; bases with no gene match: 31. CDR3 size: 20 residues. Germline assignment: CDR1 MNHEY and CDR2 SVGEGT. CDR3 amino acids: CASSPSGVSDSPVRGGRQFF. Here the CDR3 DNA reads TGTGCCAGCAGCCCATCGGGGGTGTCGGACTCCCCCGTTCGGGGGGGGAGGCAGTTCTTC.

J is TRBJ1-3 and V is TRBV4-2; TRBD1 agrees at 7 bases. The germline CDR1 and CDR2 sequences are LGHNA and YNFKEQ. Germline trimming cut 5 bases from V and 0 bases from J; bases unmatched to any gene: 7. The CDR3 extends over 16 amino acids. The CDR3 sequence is CASSLSGGSSGNTIYF. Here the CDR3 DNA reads TGTGCCAGCAGCTTGTCAGGGGGAAGCTCTGGAAACACCATATATTTT.

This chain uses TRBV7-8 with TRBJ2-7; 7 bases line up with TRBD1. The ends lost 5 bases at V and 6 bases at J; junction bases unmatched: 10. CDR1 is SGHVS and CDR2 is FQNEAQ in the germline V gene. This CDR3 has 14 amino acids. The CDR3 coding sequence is TGTGCCAGCAGCATCAGTTCCACAGGGGTCGAGCAGTACTTC. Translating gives CASSISSTGVEQYF.